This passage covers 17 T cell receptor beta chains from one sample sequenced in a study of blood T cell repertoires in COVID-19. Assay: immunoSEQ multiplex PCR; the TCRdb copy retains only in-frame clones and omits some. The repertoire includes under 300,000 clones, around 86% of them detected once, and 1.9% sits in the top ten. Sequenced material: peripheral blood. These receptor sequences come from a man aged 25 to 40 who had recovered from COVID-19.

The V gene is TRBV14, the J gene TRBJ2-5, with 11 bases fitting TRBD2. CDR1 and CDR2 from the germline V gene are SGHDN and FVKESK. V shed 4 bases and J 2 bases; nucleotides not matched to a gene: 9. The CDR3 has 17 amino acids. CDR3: CASSPLMGLAAQETQYF. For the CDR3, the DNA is TGTGCCAGCAGCCCCCTTATGGGACTAGCGGCACAAGAGACCCAGTACTTC. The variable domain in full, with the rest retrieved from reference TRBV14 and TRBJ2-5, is EAGVTQFPSHSVIEKGQTVTLRCDPISGHDNLYWYRRVMGKEIKFLLHFVKESKQDESGMPNNRFLAERTGGTYSTLKVQPAELEDSGVYFCASSPLMGLAAQETQYFGPGTRLLVL.

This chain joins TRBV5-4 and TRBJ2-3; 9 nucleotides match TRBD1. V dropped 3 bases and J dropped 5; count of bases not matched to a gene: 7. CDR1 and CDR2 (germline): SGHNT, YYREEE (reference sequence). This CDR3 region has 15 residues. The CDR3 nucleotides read TGTGCCAGCAGCTCCCGGGACAGGGAAGGAGATACGCAGTATTTT. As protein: CASSSRDREGDTQYF.

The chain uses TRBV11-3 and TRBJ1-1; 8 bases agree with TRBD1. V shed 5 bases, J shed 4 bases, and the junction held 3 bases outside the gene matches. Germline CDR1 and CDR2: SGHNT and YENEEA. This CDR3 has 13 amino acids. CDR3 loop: CASSQTGGTEAFF. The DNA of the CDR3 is TGTGCCAGCAGCCAAACAGGGGGCACTGAAGCTTTCTTT.

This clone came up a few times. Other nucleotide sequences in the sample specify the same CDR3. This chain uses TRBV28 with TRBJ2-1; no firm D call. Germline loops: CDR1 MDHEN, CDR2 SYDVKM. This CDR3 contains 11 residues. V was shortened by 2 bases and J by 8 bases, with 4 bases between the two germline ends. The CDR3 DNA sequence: TGTGCCAGCAGTTTACTATATGAGCAGTTCTTC. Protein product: CASSLLYEQFF.

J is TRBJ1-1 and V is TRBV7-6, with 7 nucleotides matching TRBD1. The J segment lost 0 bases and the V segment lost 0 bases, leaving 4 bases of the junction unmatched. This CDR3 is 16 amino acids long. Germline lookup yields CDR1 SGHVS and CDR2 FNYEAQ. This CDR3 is CASSLAETGMNTEAFF. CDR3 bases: TGTGCCAGCAGCTTAGCTGAGACAGGGATGAACACTGAAGCTTTCTTT.

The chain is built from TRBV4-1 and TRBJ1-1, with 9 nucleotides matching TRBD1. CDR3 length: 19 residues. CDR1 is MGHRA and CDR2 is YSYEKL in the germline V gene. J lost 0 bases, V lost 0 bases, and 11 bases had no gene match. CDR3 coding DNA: TGCGCCAGCAGCCAAGATGGGGGGACAGGGCTTCTTCTGAACACTGAAGCTTTCTTT. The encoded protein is CASSQDGGTGLLLNTEAFF.

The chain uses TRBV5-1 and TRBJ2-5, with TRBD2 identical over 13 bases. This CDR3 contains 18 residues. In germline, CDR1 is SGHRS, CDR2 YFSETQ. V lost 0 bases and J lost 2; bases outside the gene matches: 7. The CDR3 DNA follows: TGCGCCAGCAGCTTGGCCGGGACTAGCGGGGCGCTACAAGAGACCCAGTACTTC. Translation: CASSLAGTSGALQETQYF.

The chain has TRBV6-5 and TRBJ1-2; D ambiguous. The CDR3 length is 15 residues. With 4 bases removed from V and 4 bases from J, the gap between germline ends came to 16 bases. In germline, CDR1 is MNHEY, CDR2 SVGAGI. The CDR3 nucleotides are TGTGCCAGCAGTTCTCCCTTAATCGGTATCTATGGCTACACCTTC. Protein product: CASSSPLIGIYGYTF.

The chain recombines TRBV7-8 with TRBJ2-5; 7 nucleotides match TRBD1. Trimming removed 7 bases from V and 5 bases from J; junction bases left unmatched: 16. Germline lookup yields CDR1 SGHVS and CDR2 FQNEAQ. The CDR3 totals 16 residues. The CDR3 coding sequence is TGTGCCAGCAACTTTGGACGGGCGATCAGGGGGGAGACCCAGTACTTC. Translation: CASNFGRAIRGETQYF.

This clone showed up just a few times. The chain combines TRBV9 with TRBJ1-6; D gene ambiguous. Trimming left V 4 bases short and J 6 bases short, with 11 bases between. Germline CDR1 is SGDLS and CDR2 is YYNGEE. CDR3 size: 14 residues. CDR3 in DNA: TGTGCCAGCAGCAATACAGTGGGTAATTCACCCCTCCACTTT. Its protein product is CASSNTVGNSPLHF. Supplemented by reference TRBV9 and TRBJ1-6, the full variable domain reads DSGVTQTPKHLITATGQRVTLRCSPRSGDLSVYWYQQSLDQGLQFLIQYYNGEERAKGNILERFSAQQFPDLHSELNLSSLELGDSALYFCASSNTVGNSPLHFGNGTRLTVT.

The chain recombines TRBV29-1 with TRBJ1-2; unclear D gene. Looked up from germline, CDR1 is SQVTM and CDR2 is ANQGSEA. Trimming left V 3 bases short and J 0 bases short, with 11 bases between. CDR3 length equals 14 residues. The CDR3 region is CSVEHLASNYGYTF. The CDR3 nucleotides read TGCAGCGTTGAGCACTTAGCCTCTAACTATGGCTACACCTTC.

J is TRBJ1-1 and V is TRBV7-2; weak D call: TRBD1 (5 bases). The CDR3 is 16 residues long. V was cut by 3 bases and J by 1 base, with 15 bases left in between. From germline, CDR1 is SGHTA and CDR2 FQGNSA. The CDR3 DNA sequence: TGTGCCAGCAGCTTCGGCGGGGCCCCGGGGAACACTGAAGCTTTCTTT. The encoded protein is CASSFGGAPGNTEAFF.

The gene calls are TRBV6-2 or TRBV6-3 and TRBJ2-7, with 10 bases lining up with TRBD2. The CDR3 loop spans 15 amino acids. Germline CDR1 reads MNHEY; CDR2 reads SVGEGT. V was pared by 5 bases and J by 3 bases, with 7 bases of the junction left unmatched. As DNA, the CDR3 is TGTGCCAGCAGTCCAGGACTAGCGGTGAACTACGAGCAGTACTTC. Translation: CASSPGLAVNYEQYF.

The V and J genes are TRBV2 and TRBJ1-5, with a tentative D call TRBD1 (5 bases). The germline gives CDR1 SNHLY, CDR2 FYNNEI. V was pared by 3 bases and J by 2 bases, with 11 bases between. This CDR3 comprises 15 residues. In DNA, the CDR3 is TGTGCCAGCAGTGATAGGCAGGGCGGCAATCAGCCCCAGCATTTT. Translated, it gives CASSDRQGGNQPQHF.

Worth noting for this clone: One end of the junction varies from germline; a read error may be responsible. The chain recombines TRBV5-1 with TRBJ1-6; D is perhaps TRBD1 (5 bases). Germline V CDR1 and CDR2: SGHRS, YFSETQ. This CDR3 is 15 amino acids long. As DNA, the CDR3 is TGCGCCCGCAGCCCGGGGGGGGGTAGAGATTCACCCCTCCACTTT. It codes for CARSPGGGRDSPLHF.

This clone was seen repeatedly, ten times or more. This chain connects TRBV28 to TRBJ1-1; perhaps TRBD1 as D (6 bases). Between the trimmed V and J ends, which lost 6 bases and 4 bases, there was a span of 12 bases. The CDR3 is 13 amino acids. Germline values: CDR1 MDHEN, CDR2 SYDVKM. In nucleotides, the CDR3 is TGTGCCAGCAGGGACACAGGGTTCACTGAAGCTTTCTTT. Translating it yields CASRDTGFTEAFF. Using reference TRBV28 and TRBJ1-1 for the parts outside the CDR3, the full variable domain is DVKVTQSSRYLVKRTGEKVFLECVQDMDHENMFWYRQDPGLGLRLIYFSYDVKMKEKGDIPEGYSVSREKKERFSLILESASTNQTSMYLCASRDTGFTEAFFGQGTRLTVV.

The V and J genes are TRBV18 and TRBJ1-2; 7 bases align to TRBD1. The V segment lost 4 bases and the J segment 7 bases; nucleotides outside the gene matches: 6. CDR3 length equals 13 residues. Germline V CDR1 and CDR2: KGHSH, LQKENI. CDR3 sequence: CASSQPTGAGYTF. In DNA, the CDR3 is TGTGCCAGCTCACAACCCACAGGGGCTGGCTACACCTTC.